The subject of this entry is one TCR beta chain. The antigen remains unidentified. The data were taken from a study of post-analysis software for immune sequencing data. Study conclusions and caveats: A significant reduction in normalized Chao1 diversity was observed in multiple sclerosis patients versus controls. The authors found that F measure strongly co-clustered same-batch samples. A few TRBV segments, TRBV5-6, TRBV5-1 and TRBV20-1 among them, were found more frequent in patients than controls.

cDNA libraries of TCR beta carried unique molecular identifiers. It was from about 0.94 to 9.7 million T cells that some 500,000 cDNA molecules came. From the PCR reads, TCRdb called clonotypes with MiXCR, one entry per CDR3 protein. The sample lists a few hundred thousand distinct CDR3 sequences; 40% to 55% were seen once. The CDR3 contains 16 residues. Between the trimmed V and J ends, which lost 2 bases and 2 bases, there was a span of 13 bases. CDR1 and CDR2 (germline): MGHRA, YSYEKL. The V gene is TRBV4-1, the J gene TRBJ2-1; TRBD2 is a possible D gene (5 bases). The source is a girl aged 10 to 17 with multiple sclerosis. Specimen: blood. The CDR3 DNA sequence: TGCGCCAGCAGCCAACCATGGGAGAAGACCTACAATGAGCAGTTCTTC. Encoded protein: CASSQPWEKTYNEQFF.